These 9 T cell receptor beta chains were sequenced from one sample in a study of T cell repertoires in cytomegalovirus infection. Using its own MiXCR run on the reads, TCRdb lists one record per CDR3 protein. The sample includes about 250,000 distinct CDR3 sequences, 15% to 20% of them seen just once. The sequenced sample consisted of CD8+ T cells from PBMCs. All receptors derive from a human donor in good health (CMV status not recorded). Some clones in this sample may be carry-over from other donors' samples.

The sample holds a few counts of this clonotype. The CDR3 spells CASSLLYDPAGSEAFF. The CDR3 DNA sequence: TGTGCCAGCAGTTTACTCTACGATCCCGCCGGTTCTGAAGCTTTCTTT. The chain has TRBV28 and TRBJ1-1; D remains ambiguous. Germline lookup yields CDR1 MDHEN and CDR2 SYDVKM. V was trimmed by 2 bases and J by 6 bases, leaving 19 bases between them. CDR3 length: 16 amino acids.

This clonotype has a handful of counts. The chain joins TRBV27 to TRBJ1-1; D not certain. This CDR3 is 13 amino acids long. Germline V gene sequence: CDR1 MNHEY, CDR2 SMNVEV (reference sequence). Deletions cut 7 bases from V and 4 bases from J, with 13 bases between. The CDR3: CASNRPGSTEAFF. CDR3 bases: TGTGCCAGCAATCGGCCGGGGAGCACTGAAGCTTTCTTT.

The chain combines TRBV7-9 with TRBJ1-2; 8 bases line up with TRBD1. The ends lost 4 bases at V and 5 bases at J; junction bases unmatched: 12. The germline gives CDR1 SEHNR, CDR2 FQNEAQ (reference sequence). The CDR3 runs to 16 residues. The chain's CDR3 is CASSSSIIRQGYGYTF. The CDR3 nucleotides read TGTGCCAGCAGCTCCTCAATAATCCGACAGGGGTATGGCTACACCTTC.

At least ten counts were recorded for this clonotype. The CDR3, as DNA: TGTGCCAGCAGGCCAATTGGGACAGGCCCAACTAATGAAAAACTGTTTTTT. Its translation: CASRPIGTGPTNEKLFF. The chain joins TRBV2 to TRBJ1-4; 8 bases are shared with TRBD1. V lost 6 bases and J lost 0; bases outside the gene matches: 9. The germline V gene has CDR1 SNHLY and CDR2 FYNNEI. The CDR3 runs to 17 residues.

Many counts were recorded for this clonotype. The chain joins TRBV7-8 to TRBJ2-7, with TRBD1 identical over 8 bases. Germline assignment: CDR1 SGHVS and CDR2 FQNEAQ. V dropped 4 bases and J dropped 2; count of bases not matched to a gene: 7. The CDR3 has 15 amino acids. CDR3 bases: TGTGCCAGCAGCTCCCCGGACAGGGCGGCCTACGAGCAGTACTTC. Translating gives CASSSPDRAAYEQYF.

The CDR3 DNA is TGTGCCAGCGGACAAGACTACTATGGCTACACCTTC. Translating it yields CASGQDYYGYTF. This chain connects TRBV6-2 or TRBV6-3 to TRBJ1-2, with D perhaps TRBD1 (5 bases). Germline V gene data show CDR1 as MNHEY and CDR2 as SVGEGT. V was cut by 8 bases and J by 3 bases, with 10 bases left in between. The CDR3 extends over 12 amino acids.

The rearrangement links TRBV12-5 to TRBJ2-7, with a weak D call TRBD1 (5 bases). Germline V CDR1 and CDR2: LGHNT, FRNRAP. CDR3 length: 12 residues. V lost 5 bases and J 6 bases, leaving 11 bases between the germline ends. This chain's CDR3 is CASGQQAFEQYF. For the CDR3, the DNA is TGTGCTAGTGGTCAACAGGCCTTCGAGCAGTACTTC.

Only a few counts were recorded for this clonotype. The J gene is TRBJ2-5, the V gene TRBV14, with a tentative D call TRBD2 (7 bases). The CDR3 loop spans 15 amino acids. V was cut by 0 bases and J by 4 bases, with 12 bases left in between. The germline gives CDR1 SGHDN, CDR2 FVKESK. CDR3 DNA: TGTGCCAGCAGCCAAGAAGGGGGGGCCGGAGAGACCCAGTACTTC. It is translated as CASSQEGGAGETQYF.

About this clonotype itself: At one end, the junction sequence differs from germline, possibly due to a read error. The chain employs TRBV7-8 and TRBJ1-1; D unresolved. CDR3 length: 14 residues. The germline CDR1 and CDR2 sequences are SGHVS and FQNEAQ. CDR3 sequence (DNA): TGTGCCAGCAGCTCGGGAGAGCCGAAGAATGAAGATTTCTTT. Translated, it gives CASSSGEPKNEDFF.